What follows is one TCR beta chain and its context. This sample is part of a study of blood T cells in healthy people across ages. Primers used in a second PCR of about 7 to 11 cycles were a sample-barcoded 5' primer and a J-beta primer mix. From the 5' RACE reads, TCRdb called clonotypes with MiXCR, one entry per CDR3 protein. This sample has some 700,000 distinct CDR3 sequences; about a fifth occur once, and the top ten carry around a fifth. The CDR3 is 16 residues long. CDR1 is KGHSH, CDR2 LQKENI, per germline. The V segment lost 4 bases and the J segment 3 bases; nucleotides outside the gene matches: 9. Drawing of peripheral blood yielded roughly 10 milliliters from each donor.

The chain couples TRBV18 to TRBJ1-5; 7 positions match TRBD1. This TCR derives from a man between 65 and 85 years old in good health. Sequenced: blood. CDR3 nucleotide sequence: TGTGCCAGCTCACAGGGGGCGCCCGGGGTCAATCAGCCCCAGCATTTT. This sequence encodes CASSQGAPGVNQPQHF.